This T cell receptor beta chain was captured by sequencing in a study of siplizumab effects on memory and regulatory T cells. Assay used: immunoSEQ multiplex PCR; TCRdb lists only in-frame clones, some missing. The table shows around 68,000 clones, with over 80% occurring only once. The germline V gene encodes CDR1 SGHRS and CDR2 YFSETQ. The CDR3 has 10 amino acids. V was cut by 4 bases and J by 7 bases, with 3 bases left in between. Sequencing was performed on Tregs sorted from blood. This receptor was taken from a human donor in good health. V is TRBV5-1 and J is TRBJ2-1; D is unclear. CDR3 in amino acids: CASSLNEQFF. The CDR3 DNA reads TGCGCCAGCAGCCTTAATGAGCAGTTCTTC. Supplemented by reference TRBV5-1 and TRBJ2-1, the full variable domain reads KAGVTQTPRYLIKTRGQQVTLSCSPISGHRSVSWYQQTPGQGLQFLFEYFSETQRNKGNFPGRFSGRQFSNSRSEMNVSTLELGDSALYLCASSLNEQFFGPGTRLTVL.